This T cell receptor (beta chain) was identified during a study of shared clonotypes between healthy human individuals. Across the whole study: Every donor yielded three CD4 naive, three CD4 memory, two CD8 naive and one CD8 memory plate. Study-wide results and caveats: Generally, estimated richness proved larger in naive subsets than it did in memory subsets.

The assay ran at deep level. Sequenced by immunoSEQ multiplex PCR; TCRdb stores in-frame clones only, minus some. Of around 2.1 million clones listed, about 93% are singletons. The junction had 5 bases not matched to a gene; V was cut back by 8 bases and J by 5 bases. The germline gives CDR1 MNHEY, CDR2 SMNVEV (reference sequence). The CDR3 is made up of 12 amino acids. In the case of this clone: What it binds is unknown.

Naive-designated CD8 cells lacked CD45RO, were positively enriched for CCR7, and omitted terminally differentiated effector memory CD45RA+ cells. There were no recent acute infections or vaccinations among the donors, who were healthy HIV-negative adults. The rearrangement uses TRBV27 and TRBJ2-7, with 8 bases that match TRBD1. Sequencing was carried out using naive CD8+ T cells from PBMCs. The receptor was derived from a man between 18 and 29 years old in good health. Some clones in this sample may be carry-over from other donors' samples. The CDR3 DNA sequence: TGTGCCAGCCGGACAGGGTCCAACGAGCAGTACTTC. It encodes CASRTGSNEQYF.